This T cell receptor (beta chain) was captured in a study of cytomegalovirus exposure and HLA in healthy donors. Study-wide points: In the analysis, some V segments, TRBV6-2 and TRBV6-3 included, were excluded as indistinguishable. Later on, an analysis showed TCR association rates differing by HLA locus, with DRB1 the most and HLA-C the fewest.

This CDR3 is 15 amino acids long. CDR1 is MDHEN, CDR2 SYDVKM, per germline. J was trimmed by 5 bases and V by 4 bases; bases with no gene match: 8. The study ran its PCR with 60 Vbeta and 13 Jbeta primers. Sequencing used immunoSEQ multiplex PCR; TCRdb keeps in-frame clones, though not all of them. The sample has 110,000 or so clones, 65% to 85% seen once. On this clone: The antigen is unknown.

Everyone who donated was a healthy bone marrow donor. The receptor's source is a male donor in good health and CMV-seronegative. Sequencing input: PBMCs. The J gene is TRBJ2-7, the V gene TRBV28; 10 positions match TRBD1. The CDR3 coding sequence is TGTGCCAGCAGTTCCCCGGGACAGGGGAAGGACGAGCAGTACTTC. Protein product: CASSSPGQGKDEQYF.